The clone carrying this T cell receptor (beta chain) was seen a handful of times. Its specificity is not known. TCRdb recomputed calls from the RACE reads with MiXCR, one row per CDR3 protein. This sample yields 180,000 or so distinct CDR3 sequences, of which approximately 31% are seen a single time; roughly 3% belongs to the top ten. After removal of 6 bases from V and 5 bases from J, the junction contained 7 bases not matched to a gene. The CDR3 consists of 14 residues. Per germline, CDR1 MDHEN and CDR2 SYDVKM. Time point reported: pre-sensitization, week 0. The treatment here: therapeutic diphenylcyclopropenone sensitization with weekly scalp DPC. Staff drew blood before applying each patch test. These data belong to a study of human T cells and chemical hapten exposure. Study results and caveats: Donors in the study had alopecia, meaning their immune response may differ from healthy people's.

This TCR came from a woman younger than 45 with alopecia areata. Some clones in this sample may be carry-over from other donors' samples. The chain joins TRBV28 to TRBJ2-3; TRBD2 matches 8 bases. This material consisted of whole blood, taken in connection with sensitization to the hapten diphenylcyclopropenone (DPC). The CDR3 DNA reads as TGTGCCAGCAGAATAGCGGGGTCGGGAGATACGCAGTATTTT. It codes for CASRIAGSGDTQYF. Full variable domain (missing parts from reference TRBV28 and TRBJ2-3): DVKVTQSSRYLVKRTGEKVFLECVQDMDHENMFWYRQDPGLGLRLIYFSYDVKMKEKGDIPEGYSVSREKKERFSLILESASTNQTSMYLCASRIAGSGDTQYFGPGTRLTVL.